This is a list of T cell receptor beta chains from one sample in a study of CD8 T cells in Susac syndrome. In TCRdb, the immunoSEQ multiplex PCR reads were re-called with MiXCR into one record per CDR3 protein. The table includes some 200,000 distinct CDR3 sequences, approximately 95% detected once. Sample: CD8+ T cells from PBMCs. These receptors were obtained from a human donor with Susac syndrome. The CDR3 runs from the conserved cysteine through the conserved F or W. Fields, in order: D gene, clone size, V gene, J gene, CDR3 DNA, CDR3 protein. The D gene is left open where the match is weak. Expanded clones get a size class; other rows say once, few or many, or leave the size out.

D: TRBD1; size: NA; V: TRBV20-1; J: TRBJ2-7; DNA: TGCAGTGCTAGGTGGACAGGGAACTCCTACGAGCAGTACTTC; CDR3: CSARWTGNSYEQYF
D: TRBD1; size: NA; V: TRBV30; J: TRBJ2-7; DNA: TGTGCCTGGAGTCAGGGGGCTTACGAGCAGTACTTC; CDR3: CAWSQGAYEQYF
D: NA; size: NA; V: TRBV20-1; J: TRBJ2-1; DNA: TGCAGTGCTAGTACTAGCAATGAGCAGTTCTTC; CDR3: CSASTSNEQFF
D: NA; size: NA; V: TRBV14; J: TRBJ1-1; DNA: TGTGCCAGCAGCCAAATCCGAATGAACACTGAAGCTTTCTTT; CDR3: CASSQIRMNTEAFF
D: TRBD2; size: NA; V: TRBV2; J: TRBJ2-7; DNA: TGTGCCAGCCGGGCCGGGGGGGTTGAGCAGTACTTC; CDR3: CASRAGGVEQYF
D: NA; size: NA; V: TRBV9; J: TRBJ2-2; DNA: TGTGCCAGCAGCGTTTCAGGGGTTGCCGGGGAGCTGTTTTTT; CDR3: CASSVSGVAGELFF
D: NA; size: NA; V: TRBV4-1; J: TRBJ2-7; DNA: TGCGCCAGCAGCCAAGCGTTAAGTAAGAGTTACGAGCAGTACTTC; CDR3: CASSQALSKSYEQYF
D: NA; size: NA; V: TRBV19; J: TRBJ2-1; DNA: TGTGCCAGTAGTAGGGACTGGGACAATGAGCAGTTCTTC; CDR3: CASSRDWDNEQFF
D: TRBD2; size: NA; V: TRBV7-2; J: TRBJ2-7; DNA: TGTGCCAGCAGCTTAGGGGGGCTAGCGGGACTAACCTACGAGCAGTACTTC; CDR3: CASSLGGLAGLTYEQYF
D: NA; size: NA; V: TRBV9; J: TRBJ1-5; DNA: TGTGCCAGCAGCGCCTCAGGAGAACAGCCCCAGCATTTT; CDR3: CASSASGEQPQHF
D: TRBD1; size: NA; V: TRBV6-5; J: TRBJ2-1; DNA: TGTGCCAGTAAGTCGACAGGGGCCTACAATGAGCAGTTCTTC; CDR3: CASKSTGAYNEQFF
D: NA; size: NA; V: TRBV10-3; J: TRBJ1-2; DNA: TGTGCCATCAGTGAGGACCCTAACTATGGCTACACCTTC; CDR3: CAISEDPNYGYTF
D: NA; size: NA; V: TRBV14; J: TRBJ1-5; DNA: TGTGCCAGCAGCACGGACGGAGTAATTAATCAGCCCCAGCATTTT; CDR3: CASSTDGVINQPQHF
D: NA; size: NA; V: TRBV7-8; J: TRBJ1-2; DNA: TGTGCCAGCAGCGAAGGTCAGGGCACGGCTTATGGCTACACCTTC; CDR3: CASSEGQGTAYGYTF
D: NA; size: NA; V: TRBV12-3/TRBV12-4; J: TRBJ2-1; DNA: TGTGCCAGCAGATCCGGGGAATTTTACAATGAGCAGTTCTTC; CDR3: CASRSGEFYNEQFF
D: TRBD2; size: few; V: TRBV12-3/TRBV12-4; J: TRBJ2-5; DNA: TGTGCCAGCAGTTTAGGGGGACTAGCGGGAGAGACCCAGTACTTC; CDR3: CASSLGGLAGETQYF
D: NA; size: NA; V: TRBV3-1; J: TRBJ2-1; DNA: TGTGCCAGCAGCCAAGATTATGCTAGGGTGAATGAGCAGTTCTTC; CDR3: CASSQDYARVNEQFF
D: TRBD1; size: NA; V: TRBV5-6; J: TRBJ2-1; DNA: TGTGCCAGCAGCCAACTATGGGACAGGGGGTACCAGGAGCAGTTCTTC; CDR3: CASSQLWDRGYQEQFF
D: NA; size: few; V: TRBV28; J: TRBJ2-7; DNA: TGTGCCAGCAGTTTAGGGGGATCCCCCTACGAGCAGTACTTC; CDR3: CASSLGGSPYEQYF
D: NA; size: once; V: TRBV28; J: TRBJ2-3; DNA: TGTGCCAGCAGCAATCCGACACTGGACACAGATACGCAGTATTTT; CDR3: CASSNPTLDTDTQYF
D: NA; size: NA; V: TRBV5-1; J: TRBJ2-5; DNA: TGCGCCAGCAGCCGGGACCTCGGATTGGAGACCCAGTACTTC; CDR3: CASSRDLGLETQYF
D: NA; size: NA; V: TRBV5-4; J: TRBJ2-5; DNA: TGTGCCAGCACCCTGGGGGGGGGCGATGAGACCCAGTACTTC; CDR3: CASTLGGGDETQYF
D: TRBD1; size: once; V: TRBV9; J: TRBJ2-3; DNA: TGTGCCAGCAGCAAGGGACAGGGGATCAGCACAGATACGCAGTATTTT; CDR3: CASSKGQGISTDTQYF
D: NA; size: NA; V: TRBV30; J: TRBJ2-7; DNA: TGTGCCTGGAGTGGCGACACCTACGAGCAGTACTTC; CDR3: CAWSGDTYEQYF
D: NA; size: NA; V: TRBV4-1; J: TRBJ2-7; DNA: TGCGCCAGCAGCCAAGGTAACAGGGAGTCGAACGAGCAGTACTTC; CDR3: CASSQGNRESNEQYF
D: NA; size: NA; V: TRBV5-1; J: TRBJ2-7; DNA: TGCGCCAGCAGCTTTTCCGGGGGCGGATATTCCTACGAGCAGTACTTC; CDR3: CASSFSGGGYSYEQYF
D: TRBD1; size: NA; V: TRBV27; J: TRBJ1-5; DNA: TGTGCCAGCAGTTCGGGACAGGGGAACAATCAGCCCCAGCATTTT; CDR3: CASSSGQGNNQPQHF
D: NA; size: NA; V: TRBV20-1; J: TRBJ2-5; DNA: TGCAGTGCTAGAGATTCACTACTGGAGACCCAGTACTTC; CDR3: CSARDSLLETQYF
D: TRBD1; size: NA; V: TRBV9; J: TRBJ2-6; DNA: TGTGCCAGCATGCGAGGGGGCGCATCTGGGGCCAACGTCCTGACTTTC; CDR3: CASMRGGASGANVLTF
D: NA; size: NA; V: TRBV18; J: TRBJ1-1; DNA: TGTGCCAGCTCACCAGAGGGGGGCGGTACTGAAGCTTTCTTT; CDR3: CASSPEGGGTEAFF
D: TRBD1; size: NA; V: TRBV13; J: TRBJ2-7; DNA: TGTGCCAGCAGCCCCGGGACAGCGGTATACGAGCAGTACTTC; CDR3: CASSPGTAVYEQYF
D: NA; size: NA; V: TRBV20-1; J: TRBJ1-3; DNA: TGCAGTGCCGAAGGCCCCCCCCGGGACTCTGGAAACACCATATATTTT; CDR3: CSAEGPPRDSGNTIYF
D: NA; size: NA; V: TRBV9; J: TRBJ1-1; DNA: TGTGCCAGCAGACCTGGGACTGCTGAAGCTTTCTTT; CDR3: CASRPGTAEAFF
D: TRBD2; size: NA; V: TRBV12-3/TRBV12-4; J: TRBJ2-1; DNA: TGTGCCAGCAGATTAGCGGGATTTTCTTACTACAATGAGCAGTTCTTC; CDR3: CASRLAGFSYYNEQFF
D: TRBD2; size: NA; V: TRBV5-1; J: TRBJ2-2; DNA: TGCGCCAGCAGCTCGCGGGAGGGCCTCGGGGAGCTGTTTTTT; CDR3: CASSSREGLGELFF
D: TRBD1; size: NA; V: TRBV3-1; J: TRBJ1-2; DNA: TGTGCCAGCAGCCATCACTCGACAGGGGACTATGGCTACACCTTC; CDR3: CASSHHSTGDYGYTF
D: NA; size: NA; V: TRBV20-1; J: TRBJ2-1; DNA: TGCAGTGCTAGAGATATTCCTGGGTCCTACAATGAGCAGTTCTTC; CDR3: CSARDIPGSYNEQFF
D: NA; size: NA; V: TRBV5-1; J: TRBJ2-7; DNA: TGCGCCAGCAGCTTTCAAACGGGGACCTACGAGCAGTACTTC; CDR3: CASSFQTGTYEQYF
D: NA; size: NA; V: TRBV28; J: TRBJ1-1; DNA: TGTGCCAGCACCCTTTGGGGGACGGCAGTTGAAGCTTTCTTT; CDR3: CASTLWGTAVEAFF
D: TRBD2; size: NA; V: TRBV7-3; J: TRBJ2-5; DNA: TGTGCCAGCAGCTTGGGACTAGCGGGGCGAGAGACCCAGTACTTC; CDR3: CASSLGLAGRETQYF
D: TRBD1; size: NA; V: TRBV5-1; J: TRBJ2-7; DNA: TGCGCCAGCAGGTCAGGGGGCGACGAGCAGTACTTC; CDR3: CASRSGGDEQYF
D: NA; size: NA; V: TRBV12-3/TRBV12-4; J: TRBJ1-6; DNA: TGTGCCAGCAGTTCTCGGGTGCGGGGGAATAATTCACCCCTCCACTTT; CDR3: CASSSRVRGNNSPLHF
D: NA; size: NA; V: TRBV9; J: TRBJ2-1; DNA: TGTGCCAGCAGCGCCTTAATCCTACCGGGGAATGAGCAGTTCTTC; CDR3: CASSALILPGNEQFF
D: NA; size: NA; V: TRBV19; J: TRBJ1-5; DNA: TGTGCCAGTAGTATACTTAACGAGCAGCCCCAGCATTTT; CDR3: CASSILNEQPQHF
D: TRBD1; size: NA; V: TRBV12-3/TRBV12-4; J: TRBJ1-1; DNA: TGTGCCAGCAGTCCACAGGGGGCGGACACTGAAGCTTTCTTT; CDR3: CASSPQGADTEAFF
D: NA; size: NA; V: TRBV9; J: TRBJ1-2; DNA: TGTGCCAGCAGTGAATCAGGGGTTGGTGGCTACACCTTC; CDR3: CASSESGVGGYTF
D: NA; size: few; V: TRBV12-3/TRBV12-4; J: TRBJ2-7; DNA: TGTGCCAGCAGTACCACTAGTTACGAGCAGTACTTC; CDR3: CASSTTSYEQYF
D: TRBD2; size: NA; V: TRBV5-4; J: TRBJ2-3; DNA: TGTGCCAGCAGCTGGAGCGGGAGGAGAGATACGCAGTATTTT; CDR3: CASSWSGRRDTQYF
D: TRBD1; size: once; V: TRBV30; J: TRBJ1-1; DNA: TGTGCCTGGATTGGGACAGCGAACACTGAAGCTTTCTTT; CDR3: CAWIGTANTEAFF